One sample yielded the 17 T cell receptor beta chains listed below, sequenced in a study of blood T cell repertoires in COVID-19. Clones were read by immunoSEQ multiplex PCR, and TCRdb kept only the in-frame ones, dropping some. The table records some 210,000 clones, 82% of them present only once. Sequenced: peripheral blood. These receptors came from a woman between 40 and 50 years old with acute or convalescent COVID-19.

The chain uses TRBV6-2 or TRBV6-3 and TRBJ2-7, with TRBD1 matching over 8 bases. With V trimmed by 2 bases and J by 1 base, 13 bases remained unmatched. The CDR3 extends over 18 amino acids. Germline V gene lookup returns CDR1 MNHEY and CDR2 SVGEGT. In DNA form, the CDR3 reads TGTGCCAGCAGTTACAGCCCGACGGGACAGGAGCCTTCCTACGAGCAGTACTTC. Protein sequence: CASSYSPTGQEPSYEQYF.

This chain links TRBV27 with TRBJ2-2; perhaps TRBD2 as D (6 bases). V lost 4 bases and J lost 8, with 29 bases in between. This CDR3 is built from 19 residues. The V gene's germline CDR1 is MNHEY and CDR2 SMNVEV (reference sequence). The CDR3 loop reads CASSSYAGRLAVVRGELFF. The CDR3 DNA is TGTGCCAGCAGTTCCTACGCCGGACGGTTAGCGGTAGTACGGGGGGAGCTGTTTTTT.

The chain carries TRBV6-4 and TRBJ2-1, with 9 bases that match TRBD1. In germline, CDR1 is MRHNA, CDR2 SNTAGT. The CDR3 covers 15 residues. The V segment lost 6 bases and the J segment 4 bases; nucleotides outside the gene matches: 7. The CDR3 nucleotides are TGTGCCAGCAGCCCCGACAGGGGGAGTTACAATGAGCAGTTCTTC. This translates into CASSPDRGSYNEQFF.

V is TRBV5-4 and J is TRBJ2-7, with 8 bases matching TRBD1. V shed 4 bases, J shed 6 bases, and the junction held 15 bases outside the gene matches. Germline V CDR1 and CDR2: SGHNT, YYREEE (reference sequence). The CDR3 runs 16 residues. The DNA for the CDR3 is TGTGCCAGCAGCCCTACACTGGACAGGGCGGCCGGCGAGCAGTACTTC. It is translated as CASSPTLDRAAGEQYF.

V gene TRBV3-1 (or the pseudogene TRBV3-2) combines with J gene TRBJ1-5, with D uncertain. The ends were cut back, 3 bases at V and 4 bases at J, with 7 bases in the middle. Germline lookup yields CDR1 LGHDT and CDR2 YNNKEL (reference sequence). This CDR3 has 13 amino acids. Here the CDR3 DNA reads TGTGCCAGCAGCCATCCCGGGAATCAGCCCCAGCATTTT. Translating it yields CASSHPGNQPQHF.

The CDR3 loop is CAWRGQGMGYGYTF. The CDR3 DNA reads TGTGCCTGGAGGGGACAGGGTATGGGCTATGGCTACACCTTC. The chain has TRBV30 and TRBJ1-2; the match to TRBD1 covers 9 bases. The CDR3 has 14 amino acids. Trimming took 3 bases from V and 4 from J; bases not matched to a gene: 6. The germline V gene encodes CDR1 GTSNPN and CDR2 SVGIG (reference sequence).

The chain recombines TRBV7-2 with TRBJ2-2, with D possibly matching TRBD2 (5 bases). Germline loops: CDR1 SGHTA, CDR2 FQGNSA. Trimming took off 7 bases at V and 3 bases at J, with 12 bases between the two ends. CDR3 length: 14 amino acids. The CDR3 here is CASNRRRDTGELFF. CDR3 DNA sequence: TGTGCCAGCAACCGGAGGCGGGACACCGGGGAGCTGTTTTTT.

The rearrangement joins TRBV6-2 or TRBV6-3 to TRBJ1-2; D remains ambiguous. Germline lookup yields CDR1 MNHEY and CDR2 SVGEGT. The CDR3 has 13 amino acids. Trimming stripped 6 bases from V and 8 bases from J, with 16 bases between. CDR3 bases: TGTGCCAGCAGCCGTTCGGCTGAGGCGGGCTACACCTTC. This codes for CASSRSAEAGYTF.

The V gene is TRBV3-1 (or the pseudogene TRBV3-2), the J gene TRBJ1-6; D is uncertain. The ends were cut back, 0 bases at V and 3 bases at J, with 12 bases in the middle. Per the germline V gene, CDR1 is LGHDT and CDR2 is YNNKEL (reference sequence). This CDR3 has 17 residues. In DNA form, the CDR3 reads TGTGCCAGCAGCCAAGATCTAGGCCAGCACTATAATTCACCCCTCCACTTT. Protein: CASSQDLGQHYNSPLHF.

In this sample, this clone turned up once. The genes are TRBV5-1 and TRBJ2-5; TRBD1 matches 8 bases. Germline CDR1 SGHRS, CDR2 YFSETQ. The CDR3 is made up of 15 amino acids. V gave up 4 bases and J gave up 3 bases; unmatched junction bases: 8. The CDR3 coding sequence is TGCGCCAGCAGCACATATCCGGGACAGGAAGAGACCCAGTACTTC. This codes for CASSTYPGQEETQYF.

The chain recombines TRBV15 with TRBJ2-7; 7 bases align to TRBD1. With 0 bases clipped from V and 5 bases from J, the junction kept 7 bases outside the gene matches. CDR1 is LNHNV, CDR2 YYDKDF, per germline (reference sequence). This CDR3 is 15 amino acids long. The CDR3 protein is CATSRESRGYHEQYF. The CDR3 nucleotides are TGTGCCACCAGCAGAGAAAGCAGGGGGTATCACGAGCAGTACTTC.

The chain joins TRBV19 to TRBJ1-1; D is unresolved. The CDR3 is 14 residues long. Germline V gene lookup returns CDR1 LNHDA and CDR2 SQIVND (reference sequence). With 0 bases removed from V and 1 base from J, the gap between germline ends came to 6 bases. This chain's CDR3 is CASSIDGSNTEAFF. The CDR3 DNA is TGTGCCAGTAGTATAGATGGCTCGAACACTGAAGCTTTCTTT.

J is TRBJ1-4 and V is TRBV28, with D unclear. Between the trimmed V and J ends, which lost 4 bases and 0 bases, there was a span of 9 bases. The germline CDR1 and CDR2 sequences are MDHEN and SYDVKM. The CDR3 runs 15 residues. The CDR3, as DNA: TGTGCCAGCAGTTACCGGGAATCAACTAATGAAAAACTGTTTTTT. Its translation: CASSYRESTNEKLFF.

The chain carries TRBV18 and TRBJ1-3; a weak D match, TRBD1 (6 bases). The CDR3 runs 14 residues. CDR1 is KGHSH, CDR2 LQKENI, per germline. Trimming took off 1 base at V and 4 bases at J, with 8 bases between the two ends. This CDR3 is CASSPRDIGNTIYF. The CDR3 coding sequence is TGTGCCAGCTCACCACGGGACATCGGAAACACCATATATTTT.

This chain links TRBV2 with TRBJ1-2; 8 nucleotides align to TRBD1. V dropped 8 bases and J dropped 4; count of bases not matched to a gene: 12. The CDR3 length is 15 residues. Per germline, CDR1 SNHLY and CDR2 FYNNEI. CDR3 amino acids: CASGGTGGSVYGYTF. CDR3 sequence (DNA): TGTGCCAGCGGGGGGACAGGCGGATCCGTCTATGGCTACACCTTC. Full variable domain (rest looked up from reference TRBV2 and TRBJ1-2): EPEVTQTPSHQVTQMGQEVILRCVPISNHLYFYWYRQILGQKVEFLVSFYNNEISEKSEIFDDQFSVERPDGSNFTLKIRSTKLEDSAMYFCASGGTGGSVYGYTFGSGTRLTVV.

J is TRBJ1-2 and V is TRBV19; D is ambiguous. Deletions cut 6 bases from V and 6 bases from J, with 14 bases between. Germline CDR1 is LNHDA and CDR2 is SQIVND (reference sequence). The CDR3 loop spans 13 amino acids. For the CDR3, the DNA is TGTGCCAGTAGCGAGACATTAGTGAATGGCTACACCTTC. Encoded protein: CASSETLVNGYTF.

The V call is TRBV30, the J call TRBJ2-5, with TRBD2 identical over 10 bases. The germline V gene encodes CDR1 GTSNPN and CDR2 SVGIG (reference sequence). V shed 5 bases and J 1 base; nucleotides not matched to a gene: 10. This CDR3 region has 16 residues. Here the CDR3 reads CAWGAISGGLQETQYF. CDR3 nucleotides: TGTGCCTGGGGTGCCATTAGCGGGGGGCTCCAAGAGACCCAGTACTTC.